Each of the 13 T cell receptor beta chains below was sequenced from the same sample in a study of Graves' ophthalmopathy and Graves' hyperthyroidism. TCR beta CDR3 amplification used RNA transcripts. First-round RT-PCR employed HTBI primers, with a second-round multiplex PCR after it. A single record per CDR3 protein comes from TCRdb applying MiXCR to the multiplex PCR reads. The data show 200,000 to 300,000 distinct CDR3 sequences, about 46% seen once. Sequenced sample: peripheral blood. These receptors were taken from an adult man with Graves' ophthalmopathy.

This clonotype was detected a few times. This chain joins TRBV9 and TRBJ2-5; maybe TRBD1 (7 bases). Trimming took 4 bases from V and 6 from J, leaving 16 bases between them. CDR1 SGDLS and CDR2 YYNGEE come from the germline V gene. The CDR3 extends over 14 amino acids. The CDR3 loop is CASSSRAGGKTQYF. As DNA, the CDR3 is TGTGCCAGCAGCTCCAGAGCAGGGGGGAAGACCCAGTACTTC.

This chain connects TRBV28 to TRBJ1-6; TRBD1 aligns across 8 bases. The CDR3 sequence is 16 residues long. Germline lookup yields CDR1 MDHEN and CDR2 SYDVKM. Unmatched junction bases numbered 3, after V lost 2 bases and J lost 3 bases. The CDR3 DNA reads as TGTGCCAGCAGTTTACAGGGGGCTCTCTATAATTCACCCCTCCACTTT. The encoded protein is CASSLQGALYNSPLHF.

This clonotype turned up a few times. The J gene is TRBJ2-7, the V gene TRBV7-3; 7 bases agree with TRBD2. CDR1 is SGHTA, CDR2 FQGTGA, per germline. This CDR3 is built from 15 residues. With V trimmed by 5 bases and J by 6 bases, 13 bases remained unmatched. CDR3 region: CASSDLAAPVSEQYF. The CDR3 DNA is TGTGCCAGCAGCGACCTAGCGGCCCCTGTCAGCGAGCAGTACTTC.

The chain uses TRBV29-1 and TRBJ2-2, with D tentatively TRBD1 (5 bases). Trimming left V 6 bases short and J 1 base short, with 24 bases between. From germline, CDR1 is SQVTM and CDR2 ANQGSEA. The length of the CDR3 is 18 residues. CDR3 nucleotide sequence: TGCAGCGTCCCCCCAGCCAGGGAAAGGTTGGAGAACACCGGGGAGCTGTTTTTT. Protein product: CSVPPARERLENTGELFF.

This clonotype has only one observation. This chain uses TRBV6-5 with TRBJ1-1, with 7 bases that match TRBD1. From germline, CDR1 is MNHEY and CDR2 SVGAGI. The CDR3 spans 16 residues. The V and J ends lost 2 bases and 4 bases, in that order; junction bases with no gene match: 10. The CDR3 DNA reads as TGTGCCAGCAGTTACACGGCAGGGGGAGGGGTCACTGAAGCTTTCTTT. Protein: CASSYTAGGGVTEAFF.

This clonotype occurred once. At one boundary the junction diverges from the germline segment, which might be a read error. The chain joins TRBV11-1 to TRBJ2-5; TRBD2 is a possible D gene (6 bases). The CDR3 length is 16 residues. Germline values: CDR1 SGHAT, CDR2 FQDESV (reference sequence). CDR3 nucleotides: TGTGCCAGCAGCTCTCCGACTCGAGGGAGGAAAGAGACCCGGTACTTC. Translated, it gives CASSSPTRGRKETRYF. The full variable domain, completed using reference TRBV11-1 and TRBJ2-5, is EAEVAQSPRYKITEKSQAVAFWCDPISGHATLYWYRQILGQGPELLVQFQDESVVDDSQLPKDRFSAERLKGVDSTLKIQPAELGDSAMYLCASSSPTRGRKETRYFGPGTRLLVL.

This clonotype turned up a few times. CDR3 in DNA: TGTGCCAGCAGTATCACTGAAGCTTTCTTT. Residues: CASSITEAFF. The rearrangement uses TRBV2 and TRBJ1-1; D ambiguous. Trimming removed 5 bases from V and 4 bases from J, with 2 bases in between. This CDR3 is 10 amino acids long. Germline lookup yields CDR1 SNHLY and CDR2 FYNNEI.

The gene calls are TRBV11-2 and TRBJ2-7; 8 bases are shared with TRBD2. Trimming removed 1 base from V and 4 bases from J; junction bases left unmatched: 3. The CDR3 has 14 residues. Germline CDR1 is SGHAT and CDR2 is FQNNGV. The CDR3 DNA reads TGTGCCAGCAGCTTAGGGGCGGGGGGATACGAGCAGTACTTC. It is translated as CASSLGAGGYEQYF.

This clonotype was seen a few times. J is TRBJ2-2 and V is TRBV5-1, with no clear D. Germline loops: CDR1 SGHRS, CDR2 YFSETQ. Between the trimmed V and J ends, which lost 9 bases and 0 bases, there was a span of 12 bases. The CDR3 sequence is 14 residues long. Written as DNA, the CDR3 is TGCGCCACCAAGGTCATTTCGAACACCGGGGAGCTGTTTTTT. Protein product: CATKVISNTGELFF.

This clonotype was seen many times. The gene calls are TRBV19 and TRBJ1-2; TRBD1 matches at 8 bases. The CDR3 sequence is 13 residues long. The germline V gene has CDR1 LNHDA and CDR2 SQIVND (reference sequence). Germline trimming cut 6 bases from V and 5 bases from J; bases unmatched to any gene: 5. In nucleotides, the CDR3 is TGTGCCAGTAGCCTTAACAGGGGGTATGGCTACACCTTC. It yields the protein CASSLNRGYGYTF.

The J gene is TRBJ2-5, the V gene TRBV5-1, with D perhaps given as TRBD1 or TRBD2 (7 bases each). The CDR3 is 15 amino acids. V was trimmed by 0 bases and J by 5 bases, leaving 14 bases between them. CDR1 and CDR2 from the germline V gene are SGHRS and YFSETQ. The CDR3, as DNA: TGCGCCAGCAGCTTGGCGAGACAGGGAGGGGAGACCCAGTACTTC. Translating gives CASSLARQGGETQYF.

The CDR3 is CASSPGQQNEKLFF. The DNA of the CDR3 is TGTGCCAGCAGCCCGGGACAGCAAAATGAAAAACTGTTTTTT. The chain joins TRBV7-9 to TRBJ1-4, with 7 nucleotides matching TRBD1. The CDR3 length is 14 residues. Germline-derived CDR1 and CDR2 are SEHNR and FQNEAQ (reference sequence). With V trimmed by 5 bases and J by 5 bases, 5 bases remained unmatched.

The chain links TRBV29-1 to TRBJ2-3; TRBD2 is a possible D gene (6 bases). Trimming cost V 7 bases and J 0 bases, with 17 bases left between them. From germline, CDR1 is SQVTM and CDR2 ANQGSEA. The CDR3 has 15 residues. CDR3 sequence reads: CSGAGTLISTDTQYF. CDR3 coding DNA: TGCAGCGGGGCCGGGACTCTAATCAGCACAGATACGCAGTATTTT.